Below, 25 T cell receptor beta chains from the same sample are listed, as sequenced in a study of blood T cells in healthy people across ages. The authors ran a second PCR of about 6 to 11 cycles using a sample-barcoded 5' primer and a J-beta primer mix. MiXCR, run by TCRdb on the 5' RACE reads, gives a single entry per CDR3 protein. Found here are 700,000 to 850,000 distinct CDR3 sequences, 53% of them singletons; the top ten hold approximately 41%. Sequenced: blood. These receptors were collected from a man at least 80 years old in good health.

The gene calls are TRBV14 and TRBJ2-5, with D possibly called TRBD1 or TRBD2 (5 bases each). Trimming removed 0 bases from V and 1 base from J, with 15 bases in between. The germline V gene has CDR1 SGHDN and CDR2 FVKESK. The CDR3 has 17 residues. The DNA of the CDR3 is TGTGCCAGCAGCCAAGAAAGTTGGGGGAGAGCCCAAGAGACCCAGTACTTC. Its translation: CASSQESWGRAQETQYF. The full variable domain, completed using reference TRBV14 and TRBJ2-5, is EAGVTQFPSHSVIEKGQTVTLRCDPISGHDNLYWYRRVMGKEIKFLLHFVKESKQDESGMPNNRFLAERTGGTYSTLKVQPAELEDSGVYFCASSQESWGRAQETQYFGPGTRLLVL.

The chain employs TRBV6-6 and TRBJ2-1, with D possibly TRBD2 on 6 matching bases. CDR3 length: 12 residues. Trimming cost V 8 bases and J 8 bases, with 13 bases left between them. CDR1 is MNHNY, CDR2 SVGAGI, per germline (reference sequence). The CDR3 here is CASLRGGDEQFF. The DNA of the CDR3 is TGTGCCAGCCTGAGGGGCGGGGATGAGCAGTTCTTC.

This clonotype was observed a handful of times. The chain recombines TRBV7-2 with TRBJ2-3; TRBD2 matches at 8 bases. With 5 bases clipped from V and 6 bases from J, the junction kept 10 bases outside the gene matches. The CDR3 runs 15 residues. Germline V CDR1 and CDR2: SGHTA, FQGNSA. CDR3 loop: CASSTTSDGRDTQYF. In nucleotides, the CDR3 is TGTGCCAGCAGCACGACTAGCGACGGTCGGGATACGCAGTATTTT.

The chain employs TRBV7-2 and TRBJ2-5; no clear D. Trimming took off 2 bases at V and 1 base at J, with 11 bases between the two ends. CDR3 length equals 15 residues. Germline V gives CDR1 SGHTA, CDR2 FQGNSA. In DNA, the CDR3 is TGTGCCAGCAGCTTAATACGATCCGGCCAAGAGACCCAGTACTTC. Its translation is CASSLIRSGQETQYF. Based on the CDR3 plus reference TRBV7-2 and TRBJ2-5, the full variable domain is GAGVSQSPSNKVTEKGKDVELRCDPISGHTALYWYRQSLGQGLEFLIYFQGNSAPDKSGLPSDRFSAERTGGSVSTLTIQRTQQEDSAVYLCASSLIRSGQETQYFGPGTRLLVL.

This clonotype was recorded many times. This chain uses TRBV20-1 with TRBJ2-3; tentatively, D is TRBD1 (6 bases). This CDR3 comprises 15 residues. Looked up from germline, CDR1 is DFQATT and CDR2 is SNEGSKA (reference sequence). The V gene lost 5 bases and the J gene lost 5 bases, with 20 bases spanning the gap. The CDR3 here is CSAQGSEGLGDTQYF. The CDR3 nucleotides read TGCAGTGCTCAGGGGTCCGAAGGGCTTGGAGATACGCAGTATTTT.

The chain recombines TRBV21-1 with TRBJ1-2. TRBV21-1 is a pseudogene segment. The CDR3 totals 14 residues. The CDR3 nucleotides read TGTGCCAGCAGCAAAGCGCTGGCCGGAGGGGGCTACACCTTC. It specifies CASSKALAGGGYTF.

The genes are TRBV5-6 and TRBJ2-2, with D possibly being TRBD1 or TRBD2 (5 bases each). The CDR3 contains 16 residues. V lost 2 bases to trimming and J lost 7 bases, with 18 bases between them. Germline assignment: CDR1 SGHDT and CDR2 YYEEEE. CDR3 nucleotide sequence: TGTGCCAGCAGCTTAATACCGGGAAATACAGGCGGGGAGCTGTTTTTT. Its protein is CASSLIPGNTGGELFF.

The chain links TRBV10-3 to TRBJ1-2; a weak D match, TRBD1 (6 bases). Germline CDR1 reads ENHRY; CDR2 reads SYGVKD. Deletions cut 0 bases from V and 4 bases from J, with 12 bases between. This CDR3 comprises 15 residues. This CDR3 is CAISESHRAPYGYTF. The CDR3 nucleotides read TGTGCCATCAGTGAGTCCCACAGGGCGCCCTATGGCTACACCTTC.

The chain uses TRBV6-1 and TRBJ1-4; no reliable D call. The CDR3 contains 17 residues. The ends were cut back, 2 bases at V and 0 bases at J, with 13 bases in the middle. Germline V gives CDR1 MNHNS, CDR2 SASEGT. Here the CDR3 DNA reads TGTGCCAGCAGTGAATCCCTCGAAGCTACAACTAATGAAAAACTGTTTTTT. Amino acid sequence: CASSESLEATTNEKLFF.

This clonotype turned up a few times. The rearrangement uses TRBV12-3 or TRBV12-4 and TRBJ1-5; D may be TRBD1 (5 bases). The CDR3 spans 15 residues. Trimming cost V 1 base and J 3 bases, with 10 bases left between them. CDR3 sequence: CASSLGQGNNQPQHF. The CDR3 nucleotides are TGTGCCAGCAGTTTAGGTCAGGGTAACAATCAGCCCCAGCATTTT.

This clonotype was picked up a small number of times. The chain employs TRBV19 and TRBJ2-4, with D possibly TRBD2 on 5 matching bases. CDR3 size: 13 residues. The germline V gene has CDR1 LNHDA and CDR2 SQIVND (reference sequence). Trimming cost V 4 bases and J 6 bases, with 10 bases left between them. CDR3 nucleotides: TGTGCCAGTAGTAGGACCGGGGTAAACATTCAGTACTTC. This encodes CASSRTGVNIQYF.

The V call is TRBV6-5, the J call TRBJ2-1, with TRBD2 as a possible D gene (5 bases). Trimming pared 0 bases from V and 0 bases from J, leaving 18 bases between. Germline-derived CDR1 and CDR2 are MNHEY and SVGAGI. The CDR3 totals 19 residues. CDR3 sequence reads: CASSYSKASSESSYNEQFF. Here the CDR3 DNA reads TGTGCCAGCAGTTACTCGAAGGCTAGCTCAGAGAGCTCCTACAATGAGCAGTTCTTC.

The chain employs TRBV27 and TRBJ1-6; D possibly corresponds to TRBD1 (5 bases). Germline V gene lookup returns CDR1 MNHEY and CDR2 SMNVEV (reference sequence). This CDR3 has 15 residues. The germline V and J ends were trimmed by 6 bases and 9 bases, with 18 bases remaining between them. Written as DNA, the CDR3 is TGTGCCAGCAGCCCCTCTGGACATGGGGGTTCACCCCTCCACTTT. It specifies CASSPSGHGGSPLHF.

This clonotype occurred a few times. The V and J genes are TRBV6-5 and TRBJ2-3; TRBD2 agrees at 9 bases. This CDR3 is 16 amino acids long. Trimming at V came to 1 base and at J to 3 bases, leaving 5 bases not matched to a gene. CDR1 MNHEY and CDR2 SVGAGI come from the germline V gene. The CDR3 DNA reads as TGTGCCAGCAGTTACTGGGCGGGAGGGCGAACAGATACGCAGTATTTT. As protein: CASSYWAGGRTDTQYF.

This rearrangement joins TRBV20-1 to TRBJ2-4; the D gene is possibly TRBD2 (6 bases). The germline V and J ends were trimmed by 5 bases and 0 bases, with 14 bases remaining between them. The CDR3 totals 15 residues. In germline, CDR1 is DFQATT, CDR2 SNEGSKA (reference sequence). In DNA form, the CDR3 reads TGCAGTGCTCCCTACGGGGGTTCAGCCAAAAACATTCAGTACTTC. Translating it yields CSAPYGGSAKNIQYF.

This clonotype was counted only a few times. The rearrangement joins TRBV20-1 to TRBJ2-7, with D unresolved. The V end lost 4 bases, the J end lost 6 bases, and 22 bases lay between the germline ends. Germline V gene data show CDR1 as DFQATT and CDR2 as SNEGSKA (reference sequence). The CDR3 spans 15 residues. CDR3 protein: CSANSLGSVLGEQYF. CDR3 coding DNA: TGCAGTGCTAACTCGCTCGGTTCCGTCCTTGGCGAGCAGTACTTC.

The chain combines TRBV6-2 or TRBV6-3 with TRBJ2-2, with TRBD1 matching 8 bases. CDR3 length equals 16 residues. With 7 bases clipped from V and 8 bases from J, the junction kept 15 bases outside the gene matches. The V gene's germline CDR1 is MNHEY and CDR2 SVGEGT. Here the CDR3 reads CASNEDRTGWTGELFF. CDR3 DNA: TGTGCCAGCAACGAGGATAGGACAGGGTGGACGGGGGAGCTGTTTTTT.

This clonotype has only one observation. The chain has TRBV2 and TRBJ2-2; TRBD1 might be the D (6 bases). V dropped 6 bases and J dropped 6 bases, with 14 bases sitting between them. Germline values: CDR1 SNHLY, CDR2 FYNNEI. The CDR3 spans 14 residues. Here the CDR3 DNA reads TGTGCCAGCAGCTTACAGGGAGCGCCCGGGGAGCTGTTTTTT. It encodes CASSLQGAPGELFF.

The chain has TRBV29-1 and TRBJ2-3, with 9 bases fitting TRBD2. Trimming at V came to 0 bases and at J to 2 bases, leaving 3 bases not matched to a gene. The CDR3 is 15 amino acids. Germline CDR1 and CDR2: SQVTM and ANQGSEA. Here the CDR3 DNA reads TGCAGCGTTGAAGATAGCGGGGGACCCACAGATACGCAGTATTTT. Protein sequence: CSVEDSGGPTDTQYF.

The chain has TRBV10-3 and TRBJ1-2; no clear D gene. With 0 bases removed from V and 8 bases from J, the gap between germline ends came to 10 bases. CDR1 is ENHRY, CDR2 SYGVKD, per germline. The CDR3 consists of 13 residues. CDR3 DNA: TGTGCCATCAGTGAGTCTGGCTCGGGAGGCTACACCTTC. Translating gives CAISESGSGGYTF.

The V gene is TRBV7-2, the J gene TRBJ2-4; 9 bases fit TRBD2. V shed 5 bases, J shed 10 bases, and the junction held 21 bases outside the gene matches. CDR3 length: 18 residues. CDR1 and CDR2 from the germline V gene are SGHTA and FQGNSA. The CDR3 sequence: CASSRVGREGGPRGIQYF. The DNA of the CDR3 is TGTGCCAGCAGCCGAGTTGGGCGGGAGGGAGGCCCCCGAGGGATTCAGTACTTC.

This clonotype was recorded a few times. CDR3 nucleotide sequence: TGCAGCGTTGTTTGGACTAGCGGGACCTACGAGCAGTACTTC. This encodes CSVVWTSGTYEQYF. The chain carries TRBV29-1 and TRBJ2-7, with 12 bases aligning to TRBD2. CDR1 and CDR2 from the germline V gene are SQVTM and ANQGSEA. The CDR3 extends over 14 amino acids. Trimming took 4 bases from V and 2 from J; bases not matched to a gene: 3.

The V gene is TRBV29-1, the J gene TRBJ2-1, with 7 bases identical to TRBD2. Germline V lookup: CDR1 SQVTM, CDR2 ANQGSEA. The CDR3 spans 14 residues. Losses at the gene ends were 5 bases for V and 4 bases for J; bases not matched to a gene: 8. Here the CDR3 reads CSVPTSRIYNEQFF. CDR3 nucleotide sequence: TGCAGCGTTCCGACTAGCCGGATTTACAATGAGCAGTTCTTC.

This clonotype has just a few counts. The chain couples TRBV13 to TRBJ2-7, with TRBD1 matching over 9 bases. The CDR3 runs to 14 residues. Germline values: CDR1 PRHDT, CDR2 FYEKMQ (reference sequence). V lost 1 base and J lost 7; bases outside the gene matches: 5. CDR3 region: CASSLAGTGREQYF. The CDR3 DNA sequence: TGTGCCAGCAGCTTAGCCGGGACAGGGAGAGAGCAGTACTTC.

CDR3 sequence reads: CSIRGGFQETQYF. As DNA, the CDR3 is TGCAGCATCCGAGGGGGTTTCCAAGAGACCCAGTACTTC. The chain couples TRBV29-1 to TRBJ2-5, with D maybe TRBD1 (6 bases). CDR1 is SQVTM and CDR2 is ANQGSEA in the germline V gene. The CDR3 is 13 amino acids. The V end was cut by 8 bases, the J end by 1 base, with 14 bases between.